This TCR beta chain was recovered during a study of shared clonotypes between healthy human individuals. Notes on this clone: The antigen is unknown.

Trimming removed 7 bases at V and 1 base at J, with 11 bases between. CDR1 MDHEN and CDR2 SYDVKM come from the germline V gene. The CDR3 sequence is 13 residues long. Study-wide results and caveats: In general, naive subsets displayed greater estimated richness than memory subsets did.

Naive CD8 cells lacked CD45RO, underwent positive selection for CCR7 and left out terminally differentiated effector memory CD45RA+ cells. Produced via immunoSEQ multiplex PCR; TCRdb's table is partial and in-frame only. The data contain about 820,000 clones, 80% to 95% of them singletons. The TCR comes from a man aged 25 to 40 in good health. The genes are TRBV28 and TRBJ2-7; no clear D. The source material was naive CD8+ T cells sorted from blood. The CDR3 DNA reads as TGTGCCAGCACCACCATGGGGTCCTACGAGCAGTACTTC. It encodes CASTTMGSYEQYF.